This T cell receptor (beta chain) was identified in a study of Graves' ophthalmopathy and Graves' hyperthyroidism. Trimming removed 0 bases at V and 5 bases at J, with 10 bases between. The CDR3 spans 13 residues. CDR1 and CDR2 from the germline V gene are SQVTM and ANQGSEA. The TCR beta CDR3 regions underwent amplification from RNA transcripts. Second-round multiplex PCR followed a first-round RT-PCR using HTBI primers. Each CDR3 protein gets one entry after TCRdb re-called the multiplex PCR reads with MiXCR. The data contain around 1,000,000 distinct CDR3 sequences, about two fifths of them singletons.

V and J are TRBV29-1 and TRBJ2-5; unclear D gene. This TCR was recovered from an adult man with Graves' hyperthyroidism. The specimen sequenced was peripheral blood or thyroid tissue (not recorded which). The CDR3 DNA sequence: TGCAGCGTTGAAGAAAACCCCGGGGAGACCCAGTACTTC. This translates into CSVEENPGETQYF. Looking up the rest from reference TRBV29-1 and TRBJ2-5 gives the full variable domain: SAVISQKPSRDICQRGTSLTIQCQVDSQVTMMFWYRQQPGQSLTLIATANQGSEATYESGFVIDKFPISRPNLTFSTLTVSNMSPEDSSIYLCSVEENPGETQYFGPGTRLLVL.